This TCR beta chain came from a study of T cell responses to AZD1222 COVID-19 vaccine (dated by TCRdb to about 2021). Describing the broader study: AZD1222 recipients whose second dose came at about 4 weeks and those whose second dose came at about 12 weeks were combined into one group, since spike-specific TCR depth and breadth did not differ between the two schedules. TCR sequencing was performed for 230 to 250 trial participants, of whom approximately 200 were given two doses of AZD1222 and approximately 25 were given two doses of MenACWY control vaccine. Trial participants were enrolled by age into 18-55, 56-69 and 70-plus year subgroups, with 148, 28 and 57 TCR-sequenced participants respectively. What the study reported, not specific to this receptor: The 56-69-year group was small, and its depth increase did not reach significance, likely because of low power. The vaccine-associated CD4 TCRs covered the entire spike protein, and the dominant responses fell in regions 160-218 and 743-854. Spike-specific TCR breadth and depth rose significantly after two AZD1222 doses compared with day 0 and with MenACWY recipients. Nearly half of unique spike-specific TCRs reportedly recognized epitopes outside regions mutated in the B.1.351 and B.1.1.7 variants. Participants were mostly white British and included more females than males, and it was suggested by the authors that clonal diversity may have been underestimated. Conclusions about previously exposed vaccinees are limited because only 5 or 6 AZD1222 recipients were SARS-CoV-2 seropositive at baseline. No day 14 peak-response samples were available, so repertoires were characterized only after the peak T cell response.

The CDR3 regions of human TCRbeta chains were analyzed by immunosequencing. The authors processed their data as follows. Repertoire TCRs were matched against a reference library of SARS-CoV-2-specific TCRs generated with the MIRA antigen-specificity platform. Breadth was defined as the fraction of unique TCRs that were SARS-CoV-2-associated. Depth was defined as the fraction of total T cells that were SARS-CoV-2-associated. Each spike-specific TCR was assigned to its reactive spike region and to a CD4 or CD8 class using the MIRA data. Log10-transformed breadth and depth values were compared by one-way ANOVA with Sidak's multiple comparisons tests. TCRdb took over this immuneACCESS table, retaining in-frame rearrangements with V and J assigned. Such tables are incomplete; in checked studies, under half of the missing clones stem from an unresolved V gene, and the remainder is unexplained. V, J and clone size are those of that table, while D and trimming were read from the DNA. A total of about 110,000 clones appear in this sample, more than 70% of them only once. About 3% of the sample lies in the top ten.

From the germline V gene (reference sequence), CDR1 is SGHAT and CDR2 is FQDESV. The junction shows trimming of 1 base on V and 1 base on J, plus 7 bases between the germline ends. The CDR3 holds 14 amino acids from the cysteine to the phenylalanine. The read is trimmed to its CDR3 DNA, 42 bases read in frame from base 1. Per the publication, the time point label means: baseline before first vaccination. Samples from vaccinated people were obtained from the UK trials COV001 and COV002, which included a single-blind randomized controlled phase 2/3 trial of AZD1222 (ChAdOx1 nCoV-19) in healthy adults. For TCRbeta chain sequencing, PBMC samples from trial participants were taken at day 0 and at day 28 after the second dose. This clone appeared a few times. Its antigen is unknown. No much larger clone exists at a distance of one base, and base qualities are not known.

This TCR was recovered from an adult in good health. This chain joins TRBV11-1 to TRBJ1-1; D gene: possibly TRBD1, on 6 matching bases. Here the sequenced sample was peripheral blood, taken on day 0 of AZD1222 vaccination. The nucleotides read TGTGCCAGCAGCTTAGGGACAGAGAACACTGAAGCTTTCTTT. Translated, it reads CASSLGTENTEAFF.